This paragraph reports one T cell receptor beta chain. Its specific antigen is unknown. One base away there is no much larger clone; base qualities are not given. The data were obtained in a study of long-term antiretroviral therapy in people with HIV (dated by TCRdb to 2021 to 2024). About the study as a whole: The earliest samples were collected about a decade before the 2015 WHO recommendation for immediate ART, when ART was typically delayed until CD4 counts fell. This retrospective serial study examined whether starting ART and sustained HIV suppression were associated with changes in the composition and diversity of the TRB repertoire in peripheral blood. From 30 to 35 adults with confirmed HIV infection, the cohort provided under 250 cryopreserved PBMC samples, gathered serially across a mean of approximately six years (range 1-12). Eleven of the 30 participants with HIV were female. No cross-contamination during QIAcube processing was seen in test extractions of a monoclonal T-cell line run alongside roughly 35 polyclonal samples. The full study reports these points: Samples dated from the mid-2000s to the late 2010s, and the ART regimens used may be less effective than current ones. ART initiation was associated with a significant increase in TRB diversity, but diversity stayed significantly below transplant donor controls even after long-term ART. Because PBMC availability was limited, only the TCR beta chain was sequenced, with no alpha chain pairing. CDR3 length ranges in HIV repertoires were narrower than in controls, and network structure suggested an antigen-experienced repertoire with only a slight naive shift after ART. The repertoire was dominated across all time points by expanded TRB clones identified before ART initiation, although this dominance was seen to fluctuate and to decrease in many PLHIV after ART. Because pre-ART samples had limited cell numbers, profiling was done on unsorted PBMC rather than on sorted CD4+ and CD8+ T cells. No data were available on ART adherence, viral resistance or therapy changes, limiting inferences about post-ART repertoire changes.

Sequencing of the TRB variable region was done with the immunoSEQ hsTCRB v3.0 assay at survey level resolution. TRB sequencing targeted a depth of about 40,000-50,000 T-cell genomes per sample. An Illumina MiSeq with a v3 150-cycle kit was used to sequence the pooled TRB libraries. The original pipeline was this. Repertoire analysis ran in R within a reproducible Nextflow workflow covering QC, data transformation and analysis. LymphoSeq2, an R package for exploring AIRR-Seq data, was used to implement custom analyses. Several samples that produced fewer than 5000 total TRB sequences were removed, so 180 or so HIV repertoires were analyzed. Among the roughly 200 retained HIV repertoires, 55 to 65 were collected before ART initiation and roughly 130 after ART initiation. Repertoires were downsampled to 5000 TRB nucleotide sequences, and summary statistics were averaged over 100 downsampling iterations. Only TRB sequences with CDR3 regions of at least seven amino acids were retained for analysis. Diversity was measured with a Shannon entropy-derived clonality score and the Gini coefficient. In repertoire networks, the top 5000 CDR3 amino acid sequences were linked whenever an edit distance of one separated two sequences. Antigen specificity groups and MHC restriction were predicted for TRB CDR3 amino acid sequences with GLIPH2. CDR3 amino acid sequences were matched against VDJdb and McPAS-TCR to flag known CMV, EBV, HIV or tissue antigen associations. Pre-ART, post-ART and control groups were compared with Wilcoxon signed-rank tests and Holm-Bonferroni correction. TCRdb mirrors the immuneACCESS table, restricted to in-frame sequences. Some clones are absent from its copies; in checked studies, under half trace to an unresolved V gene, and the reason for the others is unknown. V and J calls and clone size are copied from that table; D and trimming were computed from the DNA. A total of 25,000 to 30,000 clones appear in this sample, 85% to 95% of them only once. About 9.4% of the sample belongs to the ten largest clones.

Inclusion was restricted to participants for whom at least one PBMC sample before ART initiation and at least two post-ART samples were available. Every participant with HIV received treatment in the United States of America. Cryopreserved samples of 1-10 million PBMC were thawed and washed before DNA extraction. At the time of the earliest PBMC sample for each participant with HIV, ages ranged from 23 to 54 years. PBMC samples were contributed by each participant from 1-4 timepoints before ART initiation and 2-8 timepoints after ART initiation, with a median of 7 samples. Serial HIV viral load, CD4+ T-cell count, ART history and demographic data were obtained for every participant. A Qiagen kit on a QIAcube was used to extract genomic DNA from unsorted PBMC, with samples processed in batches of 12. This clonotype was sampled from a man between 35 and 55 years old with HIV. The source was unsorted PBMCs, collected 6.2 years after starting antiretroviral therapy.

The sequenced DNA: TGTGCCAGCAGTAGCGGGGCCTCCTACGAGCAGTACTTC. Translated, this gives CASSSGASYEQYF. The sequence joins TRBV4-2 to TRBJ2-7; TRBD2 agrees with 8 junctional bases. From V the trimming removes 6 bases and from J it removes 0 bases, while the gene matches leave 1 base of the junction unaccounted for. Based on the germline V gene, the CDR1 and CDR2 sequences are LGHNA and YNFKEQ. The CDR3 holds 13 amino acids from the cysteine to the phenylalanine. Left in the record is the CDR3 DNA by itself, 39 bases read in frame from the first base.